This T cell receptor beta chain was sequenced for a study of CXCR3-negative and CXCR3-positive naive CD8 T cells (dated by TCRdb to about 2019). For context, the study as a whole: In total, about 150 million TRB reads were obtained, corresponding to roughly 1.5 +/- 0.3 million reads per library. Data from around 11 donors, pooled across two independent experiments, went into the diversity and physicochemical repertoire analyses. For the TRBV-TRBJ cluster analysis, the naive subsets came from about five donors, while the memory cells came from 3 donors.

Comments on this clonotype: Its antigen is currently not known.

The investigation overall reported the following: Both naive subsets had comparably high repertoire diversity, while memory CD8+ T cells had much lower repertoire diversity. Surface CD5, linked to self-reactivity in mice, was comparable between naive subsets; TCR interaction strength was therefore also inferred from TRB CDR3 physicochemical properties. Compared with CXCR3-negative naive cells, CXCR3-positive naive cells had TRB CDR3s with higher hydrophobicity (lower Kidera factor 4), lower energy, and higher strength and volume indices. Because CXCR3 expression was partially decreased after cryopreservation, freshly isolated PBMCs were used for most assays. Similar TRBV-TRBJ usage was shown by naive CXCR3-negative and CXCR3-positive cells from the same donor, whereas distinct patterns were shown by memory cells.

Reads for this sample came from a NextSeq 550. The Human TCR Profiling Kit (MiLaboratory) was used to make UMI-labeled 5' RACE TRB cDNA libraries. The full amount of extracted RNA was used for cDNA synthesis, and the full amount of resulting cDNA was used for PCR amplification. Libraries were prepared in parallel with an identical number of PCR cycles. On the study's bioinformatics: About 50,000 +/- 9,200 unique UMI-labeled TRB cDNA molecules per library were extracted with MIGEC and MiXCR, with at least two reads per UMI required. An average of approximately 40,000 +/- 10,000 functional in-frame TRB CDR3 nucleotide clonotypes without stop codons was found per library. After downsampling to 5000 UMI-labeled TRB molecules per sample, diversity metrics, including normalized Shannon-Wiener and Chao1, were computed in VDJtools. For the central five CDR3 residues, VDJtools calculated physicochemical properties weighted by clonotype size, namely interaction energy, strength, volume and Kidera factor 4. TCRdb reprocessed the public reads and reports one entry per CDR3 protein sequence, without DNA. The V and J calls were determined by TCRdb, not by the authors. The sample table gives over 55,000 distinct CDR3 sequences. Clones ranked in the top ten supply around 5% of the sample.

For every CD8+ T cell subset, 300,000 cells were flow-sorted straight into RLT lysis buffer, and each subset was sorted in triplicate. To keep memory contaminants out, a stringent definition of naive CD8+ T cells was applied: CD45RO-CCR7+CD27+CD95-. Standard density gradient centrifugation was used to isolate peripheral blood mononuclear cells from buffy coats. Naive CXCR3-negative and CXCR3-positive CD8+ T cells were flow-sorted using a FACSAria III. An RNeasy Mini Kit was used to extract total RNA from the sorted cells. From its cysteine to its phenylalanine, the CDR3 spans 16 amino acids. No DNA appears here.

Specimen: naive CXCR3+ CD8+ T cells from blood. This specimen's cell subset or site label, per the study, means: CD45RO-CCR7+CD27+CD95- naive CD8+ T cells expressing CXCR3 (TNR3+). This TCR came from a human donor in good health. Some clones in this sample may be carry-over from other donors' samples. The rearrangement joined TRBV21-1 to TRBJ1-6; without DNA, the TCRdb call of TRBD1 cannot be checked. TRBV21-1 is annotated as a pseudogene. CDR3 reads: CASSKLGQKGDSPLHF.